Presented here are 21 T cell receptor beta chains from one specimen sequenced in a study of cytomegalovirus exposure and HLA in healthy donors. The primer mix had 60 Vbeta and 13 Jbeta primers. Assay used: immunoSEQ multiplex PCR; TCRdb lists only in-frame clones, some missing. The table has about 120,000 clones, under 80% seen once. The specimen sequenced was PBMCs. These receptors were obtained from a man in his 60s in good health and CMV-seropositive.

The rearrangement joins TRBV5-6 to TRBJ1-1; 7 nucleotides match TRBD1. Trimming took 4 bases from V and 7 from J; bases not matched to a gene: 13. CDR3 size: 15 residues. The germline gives CDR1 SGHDT, CDR2 YYEEEE. CDR3 in amino acids: CASSPAGGGEGEAFF. The CDR3 DNA reads as TGTGCCAGCAGCCCCGCGGGAGGGGGCGAGGGTGAAGCTTTCTTT.

This chain connects TRBV5-1 to TRBJ1-4, with 7 positions matching TRBD1. This CDR3 region has 15 residues. CDR1 SGHRS and CDR2 YFSETQ come from the germline V gene. The J segment lost 4 bases and the V segment lost 4 bases, leaving 7 bases of the junction unmatched. The CDR3 region is CASSGGQFDNEKLFF. Written as DNA, the CDR3 is TGCGCCAGCAGCGGGGGACAGTTCGATAATGAAAAACTGTTTTTT.

V and J are TRBV19 and TRBJ1-1; 8 nucleotides agree with TRBD1. The CDR3 totals 16 residues. Germline CDR1 is LNHDA and CDR2 is SQIVND (reference sequence). With V trimmed by 5 bases and J by 3 bases, 11 bases remained unmatched. In DNA form, the CDR3 reads TGTGCCAGTAGTCCGTCCAGGACAGGGAGGGACACTGAAGCTTTCTTT. This translates into CASSPSRTGRDTEAFF.

The V and J genes are TRBV11-2 and TRBJ1-1; D perhaps matches TRBD1 (6 bases). V was clipped by 3 bases and J by 5 bases, with 13 bases between them. The CDR3 is 14 amino acids. The germline CDR1 and CDR2 sequences are SGHAT and FQNNGV. The CDR3 spells CASSFTGRRTEAFF. The CDR3 DNA reads TGTGCCAGCAGCTTCACAGGGCGACGGACTGAAGCTTTCTTT.

This clone appeared once. The chain joins TRBV11-3 to TRBJ2-3; TRBD2 might be the D (6 bases). The CDR3 spans 15 residues. Per the germline V gene, CDR1 is SGHNT and CDR2 is YENEEA. V lost 1 base and J lost 2, with 10 bases in between. In nucleotides, the CDR3 is TGTGCCAGCAGCTTAGGGGGGACTCCCACAGATACGCAGTATTTT. It is translated as CASSLGGTPTDTQYF. Full variable domain (remainder filled in from reference TRBV11-3 and TRBJ2-3): EAGVVQSPRYKIIEKKQPVAFWCNPISGHNTLYWYLQNLGQGPELLIRYENEEAVDDSQLPKDRFSAERLKGVDSTLKIQPAELGDSAVYLCASSLGGTPTDTQYFGPGTRLTVL.

The gene calls are TRBV7-3 and TRBJ1-2, with D perhaps TRBD1 (5 bases). V lost 1 base and J lost 3, with 15 bases in between. This CDR3 has 16 amino acids. Looked up from germline, CDR1 is SGHTA and CDR2 is FQGTGA. CDR3 loop: CASSLMGGGSDYGYTF. CDR3 sequence (DNA): TGTGCCAGCAGCTTAATGGGGGGGGGATCAGACTATGGCTACACCTTC.

The chain combines TRBV2 with TRBJ2-7, with 7 bases fitting TRBD1. The CDR3 is made up of 14 amino acids. Germline values: CDR1 SNHLY, CDR2 FYNNEI. After removal of 2 bases from V and 8 bases from J, the junction contained 9 bases not matched to a gene. DNA for the CDR3: TGTGCCAGCAGTGAATCTATGGGACAGCCTCAGCAGTACTTC. Protein product: CASSESMGQPQQYF.

The V gene is TRBV7-9, the J gene TRBJ1-5; TRBD1 might be the D (6 bases). CDR1 SEHNR and CDR2 FQNEAQ come from the germline V gene (reference sequence). Trimming cost V 1 base and J 0 bases, with 7 bases left between them. The CDR3 is 15 amino acids. CDR3 DNA sequence: TGTGCCAGCAGCTTAGGGGACAATAGCAATCAGCCCCAGCATTTT. Residues: CASSLGDNSNQPQHF.

V is TRBV5-1 and J is TRBJ1-4; D is unclear. V was pared by 5 bases and J by 13 bases, with 21 bases between. This CDR3 has 14 residues. CDR1 is SGHRS, CDR2 YFSETQ, per germline. The CDR3: CASSYTHPSAGLFF. CDR3 in DNA: TGCGCCAGCAGTTATACTCACCCTTCCGCGGGACTGTTTTTT.

The rearrangement uses TRBV19 and TRBJ1-2; 8 bases are a match to TRBD1. The CDR3 has 16 residues. Germline V gene data show CDR1 as LNHDA and CDR2 as SQIVND (reference sequence). V lost 3 bases, J lost 8 bases, and 14 bases stayed unmatched. CDR3 amino acids: CASSIGAGQAGTGYTF. Here the CDR3 DNA reads TGTGCCAGTAGTATCGGCGCGGGACAGGCTGGTACGGGCTACACCTTC.

The chain has TRBV18 and TRBJ2-1, with D tentatively TRBD2 (5 bases). V lost 2 bases to trimming and J lost 6 bases, with 11 bases between them. This CDR3 has 14 residues. Germline lookup yields CDR1 KGHSH and CDR2 LQKENI. Here the CDR3 reads CASSPTRTSNEQFF. DNA for the CDR3: TGTGCCAGCTCACCAACTAGAACCTCCAATGAGCAGTTCTTC.

V and J are TRBV11-2 and TRBJ2-3; D perhaps matches TRBD1 (5 bases). There are 17 residues in the CDR3. V was shortened by 4 bases and J by 0 bases, with 17 bases between the two germline ends. CDR1 is SGHAT, CDR2 FQNNGV, per germline. The CDR3 sequence: CASSYPGWGRSTDTQYF. The CDR3 nucleotides read TGTGCCAGCAGCTACCCCGGGTGGGGCCGAAGCACAGATACGCAGTATTTT.

This clone was seen a few times. Distinct nucleotide sequences in the sample also encode this CDR3. The V gene is TRBV5-6, the J gene TRBJ1-3; 11 positions match TRBD1. CDR3 size: 15 residues. Germline V gene data show CDR1 as SGHDT and CDR2 as YYEEEE. Germline trimming cut 4 bases from V and 5 bases from J; bases unmatched to any gene: 5. Here the CDR3 reads CASSPGTGGRNTIYF. In DNA, the CDR3 is TGTGCCAGCAGCCCCGGGACAGGGGGAAGAAACACCATATATTTT.

The chain recombines TRBV14 with TRBJ2-7; D is uncertain. Deletions cut 0 bases from V and 3 bases from J, with 9 bases between. The CDR3 covers 14 residues. The germline V gene encodes CDR1 SGHDN and CDR2 FVKESK. The CDR3 nucleotides are TGTGCCAGCAGCCAAGAATTAAGAGTCTACGAGCAGTACTTC. This encodes CASSQELRVYEQYF.

This clone showed up just once. At one end the junction does not follow the germline gene, possibly because of a read error. The rearrangement uses TRBV10-3 and TRBJ2-1; D unclear. Germline CDR1 is ENHRY and CDR2 is SYGVKD. This CDR3 has 14 residues. The CDR3 nucleotides read TGTGCCGTCAGTGCAGCTAGCTCCTACAATGAGCAGTTCTTC. As protein: CAVSAASSYNEQFF.

The genes are TRBV4-1 and TRBJ2-2; possible D gene TRBD1, 6 bases. The CDR3 consists of 18 residues. V dropped 0 bases and J dropped 4 bases, with 18 bases sitting between them. Germline V gene data show CDR1 as MGHRA and CDR2 as YSYEKL. For the CDR3, the DNA is TGCGCCAGCAGCCAAGAGCTTCAGGGGATATCGGTCACCGGGGAGCTGTTTTTT. Its translation: CASSQELQGISVTGELFF.

The chain employs TRBV5-5 and TRBJ2-7, with 8 bases aligning to TRBD2. Per germline, CDR1 SGHKS and CDR2 YYEKEE (reference sequence). There are 16 residues in the CDR3. Unmatched junction bases numbered 16, after V lost 4 bases and J lost 7 bases. Here the CDR3 DNA reads TGTGCCAGCAGCATCGGATTAGCGGGATCTCAAGAAGAGCAGTACTTC. Amino acids: CASSIGLAGSQEEQYF. The variable domain in full, with the rest retrieved from reference TRBV5-5 and TRBJ2-7, is DAGVTQSPTHLIKTRGQQVTLRCSPISGHKSVSWYQQVLGQGPQFIFQYYEKEERGRGNFPDRFSARQFPNYSSELNVNALLLGDSALYLCASSIGLAGSQEEQYFGPGTRLTVT.

The rearrangement uses TRBV28 and TRBJ1-4, with D tentatively TRBD1 (5 bases). Deletions cut 6 bases from V and 10 bases from J, with 18 bases between. The CDR3 totals 14 residues. The germline gives CDR1 MDHEN, CDR2 SYDVKM. The CDR3 DNA sequence: TGTGCCAGCAGCTATGTTACCCGGGGACTAAAACTGTTTTTT. Amino acids: CASSYVTRGLKLFF.

This clone turned up a few times. The chain combines TRBV7-3 with TRBJ2-3; 9 bases fit TRBD2. This CDR3 region has 16 residues. The germline CDR1 and CDR2 sequences are SGHTA and FQGTGA. J was trimmed by 4 bases and V by 4 bases; bases with no gene match: 9. The CDR3 bases are TGTGCCAGCAGCTCCGGCTTAGCGGGGGTGGCAGATACGCAGTATTTT. Protein: CASSSGLAGVADTQYF.

This chain connects TRBV28 to TRBJ2-3, with TRBD1 matching over 9 bases. The V segment lost 6 bases and the J segment 7 bases; nucleotides outside the gene matches: 8. The CDR3 contains 14 residues. Germline V gene sequence: CDR1 MDHEN, CDR2 SYDVKM. CDR3 in DNA: TGTGCCAGCAGGACCACAGGGGGCATATATACGCAGTATTTT. It encodes CASRTTGGIYTQYF.

This clone occurred a few times. V and J are TRBV30 and TRBJ2-5; 10 nucleotides agree with TRBD2. This CDR3 has 14 residues. The germline V gene encodes CDR1 GTSNPN and CDR2 SVGIG (reference sequence). Unmatched junction bases numbered 10, after V lost 5 bases and J lost 7 bases. CDR3 amino acids: CAWAWTSGLRTQYF. CDR3 coding DNA: TGTGCCTGGGCATGGACTAGCGGTCTCAGGACCCAGTACTTC. The full variable domain, its missing parts supplied by reference TRBV30 and TRBJ2-5, is SQTIHQWPATLVQPVGSPLSLECTVEGTSNPNLYWYRQAAGRGLQLLFYSVGIGQISSEVPQNLSASRPQDRQFILSSKKLLLSDSGFYLCAWAWTSGLRTQYFGPGTRLLVL.